Below, 23 T cell receptor beta chains from the same sample are listed, as sequenced in a study of blood T cell repertoires in COVID-19. The method was immunoSEQ multiplex PCR; TCRdb's version includes in-frame clones alone and lacks a portion of them. Of over 200,000 clones in the sample, approximately 86% are singletons; the top ten hold around 2.8%. The material sequenced was peripheral blood. All receptors come from a woman in her 30s who had recovered from COVID-19.

This rearrangement joins TRBV5-4 to TRBJ2-3, with 10 bases identical to TRBD2. Losses at the gene ends were 3 bases for V and 6 bases for J; bases not matched to a gene: 10. Per the germline V gene, CDR1 is SGHNT and CDR2 is YYREEE (reference sequence). The CDR3 is made up of 16 amino acids. In nucleotides, the CDR3 is TGTGCCAGCAGCTCTACTTTTAGCGGGGGGAGGGATACGCAGTATTTT. This translates into CASSSTFSGGRDTQYF. Based on the CDR3 plus reference TRBV5-4 and TRBJ2-3, the full variable domain is ETGVTQSPTHLIKTRGQQVTLRCSSQSGHNTVSWYQQALGQGPQFIFQYYREEENGRGNFPPRFSGLQFPNYSSELNVNALELDDSALYLCASSSTFSGGRDTQYFGPGTRLTVL.

The J gene is TRBJ2-7, the V gene TRBV2; D unclear. The CDR3 is 13 residues long. With 5 bases removed from V and 3 bases from J, the gap between germline ends came to 11 bases. Germline V gives CDR1 SNHLY, CDR2 FYNNEI. The chain's CDR3 is CASSQVIFYEQYF. CDR3 in DNA: TGTGCCAGCAGTCAGGTTATTTTCTACGAGCAGTACTTC.

This chain connects TRBV6-6 to TRBJ1-2, with 7 bases lining up with TRBD1. From germline, CDR1 is MNHNY and CDR2 SVGAGI (reference sequence). This CDR3 has 12 residues. J was trimmed by 4 bases and V by 5 bases; bases with no gene match: 1. CDR3 nucleotide sequence: TGTGCCAGCAGTAGGGACAGCTATGGCTACACCTTC. This codes for CASSRDSYGYTF.

The V call is TRBV4-1, the J call TRBJ2-1; maybe TRBD1 (6 bases). CDR1 is MGHRA and CDR2 is YSYEKL in the germline V gene. Trimming took 1 base from V and 4 from J, leaving 11 bases between them. CDR3 length equals 15 residues. The CDR3 nucleotides read TGCGCCAGCAGCCAAGGGACAGCAAGTTACAATGAGCAGTTCTTC. The encoded protein is CASSQGTASYNEQFF.

V gene TRBV5-1 combines with J gene TRBJ2-1; 9 nucleotides agree with TRBD2. Germline lookup yields CDR1 SGHRS and CDR2 YFSETQ. V lost 4 bases and J lost 2; bases outside the gene matches: 7. The CDR3 contains 16 residues. DNA for the CDR3: TGCGCCAGCAGCCTGACAGCGGGGGGTGCCTACAATGAGCAGTTCTTC. Protein product: CASSLTAGGAYNEQFF.

The chain employs TRBV12-5 and TRBJ2-3; the D gene is possibly TRBD2 (6 bases). Germline CDR1 and CDR2: LGHNT and FRNRAP. The V gene lost 2 bases and the J gene lost 2 bases, with 17 bases spanning the gap. There are 17 residues in the CDR3. Written as DNA, the CDR3 is TGTGCTAGTGGTTTGTGGGTTGGACCGGGACTCACAGATACGCAGTATTTT. Amino acid sequence: CASGLWVGPGLTDTQYF.

This chain joins TRBV19 and TRBJ1-6; D is unresolved. Germline loops: CDR1 LNHDA, CDR2 SQIVND (reference sequence). CDR3 length equals 15 residues. The CDR3 is CAVRTGSSYNSPLHF. The CDR3 bases are TGTGCGGTCAGGACTGGAAGCTCCTATAATTCACCCCTCCACTTT.

This chain links TRBV7-3 with TRBJ2-3, with 7 positions matching TRBD2. This CDR3 contains 16 residues. Germline-derived CDR1 and CDR2 are SGHTA and FQGTGA. Germline trimming cut 3 bases from V and 1 base from J; bases unmatched to any gene: 7. CDR3 nucleotides: TGTGCCAGCAGCTTGATCCAGCGGGGAGGCACAGATACGCAGTATTTT. Translating gives CASSLIQRGGTDTQYF. Using reference TRBV7-3 and TRBJ2-3 for the parts outside the CDR3, the full variable domain is GAGVSQTPSNKVTEKGKYVELRCDPISGHTALYWYRQSLGQGPEFLIYFQGTGAADDSGLPNDRFFAVRPEGSVSTLKIQRTERGDSAVYLCASSLIQRGGTDTQYFGPGTRLTVL.

The chain joins TRBV19 to TRBJ1-2; TRBD1 might be the D (5 bases). The CDR3 is made up of 13 amino acids. V was trimmed by 6 bases and J by 2 bases, leaving 10 bases between them. Germline V gives CDR1 LNHDA, CDR2 SQIVND (reference sequence). The DNA of the CDR3 is TGTGCCAGTAGGGAACAGGTGAACTATGGCTACACCTTC. The encoded protein is CASREQVNYGYTF.

The chain carries TRBV5-1 and TRBJ1-1; 12 nucleotides match TRBD1. V dropped 5 bases and J dropped 0; count of bases not matched to a gene: 11. The CDR3 covers 18 residues. The germline V gene encodes CDR1 SGHRS and CDR2 YFSETQ. Here the CDR3 reads CASRLRPGTGGLNTEAFF. The CDR3 nucleotides are TGCGCCAGCAGACTTCGTCCAGGGACAGGGGGCTTGAACACTGAAGCTTTCTTT.

The table lists this clone with a few counts. This chain uses TRBV3-1 (or the pseudogene TRBV3-2) with TRBJ2-1, with a weak D call TRBD2 (7 bases). Germline CDR1 is LGHDT and CDR2 is YNNKEL (reference sequence). The CDR3 has 18 residues. The V and J ends lost 0 bases and 10 bases respectively, with 25 bases between them. The CDR3 sequence: CASSQDWGFGRGHREQFF. CDR3 bases: TGTGCCAGCAGCCAAGATTGGGGCTTTGGGCGGGGGCACCGAGAGCAGTTCTTC.

J is TRBJ2-2 and V is TRBV5-8; 8 nucleotides line up with TRBD1. The CDR3 extends over 15 amino acids. V lost 0 bases to trimming and J lost 3 bases; unmatched junction nucleotides: 1. Germline V gene lookup returns CDR1 SGHTS and CDR2 YDEGEE. CDR3 residues: CASSLVDRDTGELFF. DNA of the CDR3: TGTGCCAGCAGCTTGGTGGACAGGGACACCGGGGAGCTGTTTTTT.

The chain uses TRBV27 and TRBJ1-2, with a tentative D call TRBD1 (6 bases). This CDR3 contains 15 residues. V was cut by 2 bases and J by 8 bases, with 18 bases left in between. The germline V gene encodes CDR1 MNHEY and CDR2 SMNVEV (reference sequence). The CDR3 loop reads CASSLGGGGGVGYTF. As DNA, the CDR3 is TGTGCCAGCAGTTTAGGGGGTGGGGGGGGCGTAGGCTACACCTTC.

The rearrangement links TRBV3-1 (or the pseudogene TRBV3-2) to TRBJ2-7, with a weak D call TRBD1 (6 bases). The CDR3 extends over 14 amino acids. Per the germline V gene, CDR1 is LGHDT and CDR2 is YNNKEL (reference sequence). V was clipped by 1 base and J by 7 bases, with 14 bases between them. The DNA for the CDR3 is TGTGCCAGCAGCCAAGGTGGACAGTTGGGGGAGCAGTACTTC. Translated, it gives CASSQGGQLGEQYF.

This chain links TRBV6-5 with TRBJ2-7; 7 bases agree with TRBD1. Germline CDR1 and CDR2: MNHEY and SVGAGI. After removal of 0 bases from V and 6 bases from J, the junction contained 2 bases not matched to a gene. The CDR3 extends over 13 amino acids. The CDR3 nucleotides are TGTGCCAGCAGTTACTCACAGGGGACCGAGCAGTACTTC. Protein sequence: CASSYSQGTEQYF.

The gene calls are TRBV4-1 and TRBJ1-6; 9 bases match TRBD1. This CDR3 contains 16 residues. Unmatched junction bases numbered 5, after V lost 4 bases and J lost 4 bases. The germline gives CDR1 MGHRA, CDR2 YSYEKL. In DNA, the CDR3 is TGCGCCAGCAGCCTCGGACAGGGGACTTATAATTCACCCCTCCACTTT. Its translation: CASSLGQGTYNSPLHF.

This clone was observed a handful of times. The rearrangement uses TRBV3-1 (or the pseudogene TRBV3-2) and TRBJ1-1; D might be TRBD1 (6 bases). The CDR3 loop spans 13 amino acids. Trimming took 6 bases from V and 7 from J, leaving 15 bases between them. Looked up from germline, CDR1 is LGHDT and CDR2 is YNNKEL (reference sequence). This CDR3 is CASRAGKGVEAFF. The CDR3 region has the DNA TGTGCCAGCAGGGCCGGGAAGGGGGTTGAAGCTTTCTTT.

The rearrangement links TRBV7-2 to TRBJ2-7; TRBD2 matches 12 bases. Germline V lookup: CDR1 SGHTA, CDR2 FQGNSA. The CDR3 length is 15 residues. V lost 5 bases and J lost 2; bases outside the gene matches: 4. The chain's CDR3 is CASSITSGGTYEQYF. The CDR3 bases are TGTGCCAGCAGCATAACTAGCGGGGGGACCTACGAGCAGTACTTC.

This clone was observed a few times. The chain carries TRBV19 and TRBJ2-7; D is unresolved. Deletions cut 8 bases from V and 2 bases from J, with 10 bases between. This CDR3 is 12 amino acids long. CDR1 LNHDA and CDR2 SQIVND come from the germline V gene (reference sequence). The CDR3 region has the DNA TGTGCCAGTTCAGCGTCCCCCTACGAGCAGTACTTC. Its protein product is CASSASPYEQYF.

This chain joins TRBV9 and TRBJ1-2; 8 nucleotides agree with TRBD1. Germline V CDR1 and CDR2: SGDLS, YYNGEE. This CDR3 has 13 amino acids. The V and J ends lost 0 bases and 8 bases, in that order; junction bases with no gene match: 3. CDR3 DNA: TGTGCCAGCAGCGTAGTAACAGGGGGAGGCTACACCTTC. Residues: CASSVVTGGGYTF.

The V and J genes are TRBV5-1 and TRBJ2-5; 9 bases align to TRBD2. Losses at the gene ends were 4 bases for V and 5 bases for J; bases not matched to a gene: 12. CDR1 is SGHRS and CDR2 is YFSETQ in the germline V gene. This CDR3 has 16 residues. The CDR3 region is CASSPSTSGQEETQYF. DNA for the CDR3: TGCGCCAGCAGCCCCTCTACTAGCGGGCAAGAGGAGACCCAGTACTTC.

This sequence joins TRBV7-9 and TRBJ2-7, with 12 nucleotides matching TRBD1. Germline assignment: CDR1 SEHNR and CDR2 FQNEAQ (reference sequence). With V trimmed by 4 bases and J by 5 bases, 9 bases remained unmatched. The CDR3 sequence is 16 residues long. DNA for the CDR3: TGTGCCAGCAGCTCAAAAACCGGGACAGGGGGCCACGAGCAGTACTTC. Translated: CASSSKTGTGGHEQYF. Full variable domain (remainder filled in from reference TRBV7-9 and TRBJ2-7): DTGVSQNPRHKITKRGQNVTFRCDPISEHNRLYWYRQTLGQGPEFLTYFQNEAQLEKSRLLSDRFSAERPKGSFSTLEIQRTEQGDSAMYLCASSSKTGTGGHEQYFGPGTRLTVT.

This chain connects TRBV7-2 to TRBJ2-2; possibly TRBD2 for D (5 bases). With 4 bases removed from V and 7 bases from J, the gap between germline ends came to 7 bases. The CDR3 totals 12 residues. Germline-derived CDR1 and CDR2 are SGHTA and FQGNSA. This CDR3 is CASSSGIGELFF. CDR3 sequence (DNA): TGTGCCAGCAGCTCGGGGATCGGGGAGCTGTTTTTT.